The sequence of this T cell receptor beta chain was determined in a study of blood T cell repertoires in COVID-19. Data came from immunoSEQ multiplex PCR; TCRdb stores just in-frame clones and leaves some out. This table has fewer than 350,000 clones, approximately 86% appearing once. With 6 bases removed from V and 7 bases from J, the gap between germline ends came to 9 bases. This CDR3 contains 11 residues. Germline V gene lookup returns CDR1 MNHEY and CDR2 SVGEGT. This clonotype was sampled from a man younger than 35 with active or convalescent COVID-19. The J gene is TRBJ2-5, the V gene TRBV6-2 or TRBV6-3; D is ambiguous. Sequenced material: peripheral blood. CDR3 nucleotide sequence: TGTGCCAGCAGCCCTCTAGGGACCCAGTACTTC. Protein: CASSPLGTQYF.